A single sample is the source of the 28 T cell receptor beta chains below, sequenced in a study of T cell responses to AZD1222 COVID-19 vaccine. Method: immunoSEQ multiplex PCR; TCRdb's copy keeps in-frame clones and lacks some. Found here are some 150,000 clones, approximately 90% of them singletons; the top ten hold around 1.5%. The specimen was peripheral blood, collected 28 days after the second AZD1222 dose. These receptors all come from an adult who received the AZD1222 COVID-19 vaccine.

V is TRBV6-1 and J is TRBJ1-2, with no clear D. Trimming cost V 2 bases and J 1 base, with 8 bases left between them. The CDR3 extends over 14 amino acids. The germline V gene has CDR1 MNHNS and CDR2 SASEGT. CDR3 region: CASSEFGNNYGYTF. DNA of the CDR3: TGTGCCAGCAGTGAATTTGGGAATAACTATGGCTACACCTTC.

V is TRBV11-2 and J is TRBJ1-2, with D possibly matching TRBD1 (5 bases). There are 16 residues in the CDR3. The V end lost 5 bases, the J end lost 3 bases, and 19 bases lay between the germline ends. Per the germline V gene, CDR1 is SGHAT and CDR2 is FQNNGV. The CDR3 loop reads CASSQDGGEYYYGYTF. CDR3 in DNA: TGTGCCAGCAGCCAGGACGGGGGGGAGTATTACTATGGCTACACCTTC.

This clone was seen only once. The CDR3 region has the DNA TGTGCTAGTGGGCACGGGCGGGGGGCTGAAGCTTTCTTT. Its translation is CASGHGRGAEAFF. The chain uses TRBV12-5 and TRBJ1-1; D is possibly TRBD1 (5 bases). The V gene lost 6 bases and the J gene lost 6 bases, with 14 bases spanning the gap. The CDR3 consists of 13 residues. The germline V gene has CDR1 LGHNT and CDR2 FRNRAP.

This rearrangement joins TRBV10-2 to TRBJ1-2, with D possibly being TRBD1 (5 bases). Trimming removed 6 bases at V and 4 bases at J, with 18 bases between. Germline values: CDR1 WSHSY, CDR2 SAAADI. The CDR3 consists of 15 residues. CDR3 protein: CASSADSFLVYGYTF. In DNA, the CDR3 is TGCGCCAGCAGCGCCGACAGCTTTTTAGTCTATGGCTACACCTTC.

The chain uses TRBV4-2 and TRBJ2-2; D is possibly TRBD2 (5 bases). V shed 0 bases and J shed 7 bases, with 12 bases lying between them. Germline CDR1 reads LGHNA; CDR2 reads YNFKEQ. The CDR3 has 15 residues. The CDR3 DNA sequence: TGTGCCAGCAGCCAAGATTACGGTACTAGCGGGGAGCTGTTTTTT. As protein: CASSQDYGTSGELFF.

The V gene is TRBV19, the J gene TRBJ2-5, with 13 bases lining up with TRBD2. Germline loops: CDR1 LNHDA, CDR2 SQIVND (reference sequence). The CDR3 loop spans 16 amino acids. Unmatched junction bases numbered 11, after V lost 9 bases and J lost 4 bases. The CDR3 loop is CARARTSGGTPETQYF. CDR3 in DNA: TGTGCCAGAGCAAGGACTAGCGGGGGTACCCCAGAGACCCAGTACTTC.

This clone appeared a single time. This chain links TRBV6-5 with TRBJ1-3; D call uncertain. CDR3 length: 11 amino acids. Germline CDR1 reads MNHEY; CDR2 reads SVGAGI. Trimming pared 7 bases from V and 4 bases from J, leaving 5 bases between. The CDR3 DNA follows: TGTGCCAGCAAGGCAGGAAACACCATATATTTT. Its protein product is CASKAGNTIYF.

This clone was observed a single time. Here the CDR3 DNA reads TGCGCCAGCAGCTTGGCCCGTGACAGGGCAGAGACCCAGTACTTC. Translated: CASSLARDRAETQYF. The chain couples TRBV5-1 to TRBJ2-5; 7 bases match TRBD1. The germline V gene encodes CDR1 SGHRS and CDR2 YFSETQ. The CDR3 is 15 amino acids. V shed 0 bases and J 4 bases; nucleotides not matched to a gene: 6. Full variable domain (remainder filled in from reference TRBV5-1 and TRBJ2-5): KAGVTQTPRYLIKTRGQQVTLSCSPISGHRSVSWYQQTPGQGLQFLFEYFSETQRNKGNFPGRFSGRQFSNSRSEMNVSTLELGDSALYLCASSLARDRAETQYFGPGTRLLVL.

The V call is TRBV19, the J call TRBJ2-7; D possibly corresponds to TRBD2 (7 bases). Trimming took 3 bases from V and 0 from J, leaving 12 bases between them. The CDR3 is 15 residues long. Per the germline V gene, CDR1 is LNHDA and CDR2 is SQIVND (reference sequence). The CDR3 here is CASSIRGGSSYEQYF. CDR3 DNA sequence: TGTGCCAGTAGTATTAGGGGGGGAAGCTCCTACGAGCAGTACTTC.

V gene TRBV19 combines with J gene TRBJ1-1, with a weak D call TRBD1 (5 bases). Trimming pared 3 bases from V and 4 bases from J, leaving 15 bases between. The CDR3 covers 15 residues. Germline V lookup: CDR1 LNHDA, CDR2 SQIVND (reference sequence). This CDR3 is CASSMVGTPPTEAFF. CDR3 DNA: TGTGCCAGTAGTATGGTAGGGACCCCCCCCACTGAAGCTTTCTTT.

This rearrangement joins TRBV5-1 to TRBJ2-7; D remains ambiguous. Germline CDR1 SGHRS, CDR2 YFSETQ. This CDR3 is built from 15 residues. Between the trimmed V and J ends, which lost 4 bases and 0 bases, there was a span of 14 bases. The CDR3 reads CASSQQPRDSYEQYF. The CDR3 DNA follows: TGCGCCAGCAGCCAGCAGCCTAGGGACTCCTACGAGCAGTACTTC.

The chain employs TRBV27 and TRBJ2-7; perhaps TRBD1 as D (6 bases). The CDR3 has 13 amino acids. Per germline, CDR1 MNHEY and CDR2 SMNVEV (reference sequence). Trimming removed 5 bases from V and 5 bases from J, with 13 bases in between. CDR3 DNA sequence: TGTGCCAGCAGTGAAAGCAGGGGAAACGAGCAGTACTTC. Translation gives CASSESRGNEQYF.

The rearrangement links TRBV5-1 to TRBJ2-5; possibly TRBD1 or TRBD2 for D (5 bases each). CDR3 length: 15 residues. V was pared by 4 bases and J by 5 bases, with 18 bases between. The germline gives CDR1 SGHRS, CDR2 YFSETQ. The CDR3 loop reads CASSRTSGTRETQYF. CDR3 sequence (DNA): TGCGCCAGCAGCCGCACATCCGGGACCAGGGAGACCCAGTACTTC.

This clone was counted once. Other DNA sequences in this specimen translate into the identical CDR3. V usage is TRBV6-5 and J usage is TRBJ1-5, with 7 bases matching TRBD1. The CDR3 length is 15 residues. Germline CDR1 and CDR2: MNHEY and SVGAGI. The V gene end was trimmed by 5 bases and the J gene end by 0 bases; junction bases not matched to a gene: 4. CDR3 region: CASSRQGGSNQPQHF. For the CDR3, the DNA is TGTGCCAGCAGTCGACAGGGAGGTAGCAATCAGCCCCAGCATTTT.

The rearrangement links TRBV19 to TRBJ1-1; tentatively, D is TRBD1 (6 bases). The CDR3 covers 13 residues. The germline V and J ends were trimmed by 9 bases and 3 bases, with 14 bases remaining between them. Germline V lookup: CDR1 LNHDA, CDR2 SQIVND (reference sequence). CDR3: CASSGTWDTEAFF. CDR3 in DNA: TGTGCCAGCTCCGGGACATGGGACACTGAAGCTTTCTTT.

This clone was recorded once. CDR3 DNA: TGCGCCAGCAGCCAAGCTCCCGGGACTAGCGGGAGTGTGGCCACCGGGGAGCTGTTTTTT. The encoded protein is CASSQAPGTSGSVATGELFF. J is TRBJ2-2 and V is TRBV4-1; 14 positions match TRBD2. Per germline, CDR1 MGHRA and CDR2 YSYEKL. The V and J ends lost 1 base and 4 bases, in that order; junction bases with no gene match: 11. There are 20 residues in the CDR3.

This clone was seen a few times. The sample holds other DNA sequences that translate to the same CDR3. CDR3 in amino acids: CASSLSAGELFF. The CDR3 DNA sequence: TGTGCCAGCAGTTTATCGGCCGGGGAGCTGTTTTTT. The gene calls are TRBV27 and TRBJ2-2; D not certain. Germline CDR1 reads MNHEY; CDR2 reads SMNVEV (reference sequence). Deletions cut 0 bases from V and 6 bases from J, with 2 bases between. This CDR3 comprises 12 residues.

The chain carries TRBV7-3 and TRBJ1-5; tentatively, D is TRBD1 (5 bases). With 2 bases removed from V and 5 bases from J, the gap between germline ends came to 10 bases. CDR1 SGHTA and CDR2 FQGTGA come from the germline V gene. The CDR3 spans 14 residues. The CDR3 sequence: CASSLVDRHQPQHF. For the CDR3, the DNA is TGTGCCAGCAGCTTAGTAGACAGACATCAGCCCCAGCATTTT.

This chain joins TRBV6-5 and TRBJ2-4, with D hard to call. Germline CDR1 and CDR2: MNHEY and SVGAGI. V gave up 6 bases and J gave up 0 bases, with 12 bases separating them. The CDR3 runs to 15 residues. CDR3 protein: CASSTDTIAKNIQYF. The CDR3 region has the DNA TGTGCCAGCAGCACAGACACCATAGCCAAAAACATTCAGTACTTC.

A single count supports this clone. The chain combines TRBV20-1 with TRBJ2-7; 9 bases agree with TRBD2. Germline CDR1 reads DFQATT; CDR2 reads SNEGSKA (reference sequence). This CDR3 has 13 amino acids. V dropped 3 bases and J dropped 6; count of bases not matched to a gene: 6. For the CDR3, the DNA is TGCAGTGCTAGTGGGGCTAGCGGGGTCGAGCAGTACTTC. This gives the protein CSASGASGVEQYF.

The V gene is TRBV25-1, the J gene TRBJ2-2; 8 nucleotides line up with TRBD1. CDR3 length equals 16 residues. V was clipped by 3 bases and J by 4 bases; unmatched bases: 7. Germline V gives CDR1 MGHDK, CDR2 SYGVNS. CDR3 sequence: CASSDAGTGATGELFF. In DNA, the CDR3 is TGTGCCAGCAGTGACGCCGGGACAGGTGCCACCGGGGAGCTGTTTTTT.

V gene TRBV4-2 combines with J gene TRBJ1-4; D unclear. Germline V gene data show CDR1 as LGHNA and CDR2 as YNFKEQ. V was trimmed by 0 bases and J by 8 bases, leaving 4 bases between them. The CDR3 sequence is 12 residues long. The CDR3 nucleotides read TGTGCCAGCAGCCAAGAAAGGGAAAAACTGTTTTTT. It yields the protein CASSQEREKLFF.

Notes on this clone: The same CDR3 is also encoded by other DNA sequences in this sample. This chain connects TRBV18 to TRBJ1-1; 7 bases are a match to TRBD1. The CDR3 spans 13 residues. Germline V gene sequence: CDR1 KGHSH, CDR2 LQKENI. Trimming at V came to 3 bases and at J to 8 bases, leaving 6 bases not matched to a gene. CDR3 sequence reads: CASSPSGTEEAFF. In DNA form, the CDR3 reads TGTGCCAGCTCACCGAGCGGGACAGAAGAAGCTTTCTTT.

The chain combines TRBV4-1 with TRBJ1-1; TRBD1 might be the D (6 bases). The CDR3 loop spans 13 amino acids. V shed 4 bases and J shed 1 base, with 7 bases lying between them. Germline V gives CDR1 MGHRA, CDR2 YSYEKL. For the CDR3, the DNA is TGCGCCAGCAGCCGGACAGCGAACACTGAAGCTTTCTTT. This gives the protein CASSRTANTEAFF.

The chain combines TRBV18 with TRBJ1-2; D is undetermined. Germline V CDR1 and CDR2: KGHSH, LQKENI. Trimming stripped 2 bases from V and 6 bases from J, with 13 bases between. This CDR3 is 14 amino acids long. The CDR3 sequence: CASSPSPGRDGYTF. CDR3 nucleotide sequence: TGTGCCAGCTCACCATCGCCCGGGAGGGATGGCTACACCTTC.

The CDR3 here is CASSQGDRDNSPLHF. CDR3 bases: TGTGCCAGCAGCCAAGGGGACAGGGATAATTCACCCCTCCACTTT. The chain joins TRBV3-1 (or the pseudogene TRBV3-2) to TRBJ1-6; TRBD1 aligns across 9 bases. The CDR3 length is 15 residues. The germline V gene encodes CDR1 LGHDT and CDR2 YNNKEL (reference sequence). J was trimmed by 5 bases and V by 1 base; bases with no gene match: 0.

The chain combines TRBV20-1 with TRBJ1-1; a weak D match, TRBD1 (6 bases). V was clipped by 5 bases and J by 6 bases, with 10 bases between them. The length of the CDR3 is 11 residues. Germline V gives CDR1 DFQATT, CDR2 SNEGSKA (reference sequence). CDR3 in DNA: TGCAGTGCTTACAGGGTCCCTGAAGCTTTCTTT. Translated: CSAYRVPEAFF.

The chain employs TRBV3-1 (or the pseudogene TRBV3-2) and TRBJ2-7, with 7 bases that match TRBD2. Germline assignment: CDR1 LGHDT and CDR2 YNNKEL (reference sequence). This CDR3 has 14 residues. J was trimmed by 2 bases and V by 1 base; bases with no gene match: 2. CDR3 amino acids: CASSQGGGAYEQYF. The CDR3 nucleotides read TGTGCCAGCAGCCAAGGCGGGGGAGCCTACGAGCAGTACTTC.